The clone carrying this T cell receptor beta chain was recorded at least ten times. Its antigen remains unknown. This sample is drawn from a study of early T cells in non-severe SARS-CoV-2 infection. Study summary: Bulk RNA from unsorted whole blood was sequenced; chains were unpaired.

The TCR library protocol was used to attach unique molecular identifiers. These identifiers were attached to individual cDNA molecules. MiXCR, applied by TCRdb to the 5' RACE reads, yields one record per CDR3 protein. The sample includes some 77,000 distinct CDR3 sequences, 8.5% to 10% seen only once; the top ten take 4.8%. The CDR3 has 14 amino acids. The V gene end was trimmed by 4 bases and the J gene end by 3 bases; junction bases not matched to a gene: 2. Germline loops: CDR1 MRHNA, CDR2 SNTAGT. Whole-study findings and limits: The VDJdb matching leaned toward anti-spike CD8 responses and overlooked private and CD4 specificities.

This TCR derives from an adult who was a healthcare worker with PCR-confirmed SARS-CoV-2 infection or an uninfected control (not recorded which). The rearrangement joins TRBV6-4 to TRBJ2-1, with 8 positions matching TRBD2. Input material: whole blood. CDR3 in DNA: TGTGCCAGCAGTGTGAGCGGGAGCTACAATGAGCAGTTCTTC. As protein: CASSVSGSYNEQFF.